This T cell receptor beta chain comes out of a study of cytomegalovirus exposure and HLA in healthy donors. In the study overall: Ancestry clustering placed around four fifths of a few hundred genotyped donors in the Caucasian-associated cluster.

Study-level results: Analyzed later, most CMV-associated TCR beta chains appeared HLA-restricted.

The germline V gene encodes CDR1 MNHNS and CDR2 SASEGT. J was trimmed by 6 bases and V by 2 bases; bases with no gene match: 5. CDR3 length equals 16 residues. As for this clone: Its antigen is unknown.

Use of 60 Vbeta and 13 Jbeta primers characterized the PCR. Produced via immunoSEQ multiplex PCR; TCRdb's table is partial and in-frame only. The sample lists 35,000 to 45,000 clones; roughly 69% were seen once. Sequencing used PBMCs. This sequence was found in a woman in her thirties in good health and CMV-seronegative. The V and J genes are TRBV6-1 and TRBJ1-5; 12 nucleotides align to TRBD1. CDR3 region: CASSERGQGAVQPQHF. The DNA of the CDR3 is TGTGCCAGCAGTGAAAGGGGACAGGGGGCTGTTCAGCCCCAGCATTTT.